This record covers a single T cell receptor beta chain. Its specificity is unknown. V was clipped by 5 bases and J by 4 bases; unmatched bases: 7. Germline CDR1 MNHNS, CDR2 SASEGT. The CDR3 runs 14 residues. The data were taken from a study of cytomegalovirus exposure and HLA in healthy donors. Notes on the study in general: TCR association rates varied by HLA locus in a later analysis, with DRB1 highest and HLA-C lowest. It was about 180 TCR beta chains that were listed as cytomegalovirus-associated. Later analysis identified a missense DCLRE1C variant that was linked to TCR beta V- and J-gene trimming.

Despite likely unrecorded immune exposures, the donors were nominally healthy at the time of sampling. Primers included in the PCR were 60 Vbeta and 13 Jbeta primers. Libraries were prepared by immunoSEQ multiplex PCR; TCRdb keeps only in-frame clonotypes and omits some of them. This table has around 130,000 clones, more than 8% appearing once. The chain is built from TRBV6-1 and TRBJ1-2; 7 bases match TRBD1. The receptor's source is a man in his forties in good health and CMV-seronegative. The sample taken for sequencing was PBMCs. The CDR3 is CASSLGQLTYGYTF. The CDR3 nucleotides read TGTGCCAGCAGTTTGGGACAGCTCACCTATGGCTACACCTTC.